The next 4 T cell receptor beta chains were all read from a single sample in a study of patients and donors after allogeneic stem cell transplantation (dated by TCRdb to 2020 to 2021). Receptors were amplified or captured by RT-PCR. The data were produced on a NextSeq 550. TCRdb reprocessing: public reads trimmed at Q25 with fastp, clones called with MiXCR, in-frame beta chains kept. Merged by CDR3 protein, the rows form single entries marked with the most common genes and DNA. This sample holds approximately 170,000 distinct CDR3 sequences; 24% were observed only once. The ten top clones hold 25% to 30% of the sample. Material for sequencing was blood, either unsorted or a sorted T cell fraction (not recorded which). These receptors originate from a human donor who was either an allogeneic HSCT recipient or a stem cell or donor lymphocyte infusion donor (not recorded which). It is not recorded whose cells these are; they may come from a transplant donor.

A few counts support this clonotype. The CDR3: CASSIDPGDTQYF. The CDR3 nucleotides read TGTGCCAGCAGCATTGACCCGGGAGATACGCAGTATTTT. This chain uses TRBV2 with TRBJ2-3; D remains unclear. The CDR3 is made up of 13 amino acids. The V end lost 6 bases, the J end lost 5 bases, and 12 bases lay between the germline ends. Germline lookup yields CDR1 SNHLY and CDR2 FYNNEI.

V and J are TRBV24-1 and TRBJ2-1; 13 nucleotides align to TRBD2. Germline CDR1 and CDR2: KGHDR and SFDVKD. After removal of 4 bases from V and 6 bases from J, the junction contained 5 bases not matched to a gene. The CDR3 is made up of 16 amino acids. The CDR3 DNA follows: TGTGCCACCAGTGACGAAACTAGCGGGGGGGTCAATGAGCAGTTCTTC. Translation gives CATSDETSGGVNEQFF.

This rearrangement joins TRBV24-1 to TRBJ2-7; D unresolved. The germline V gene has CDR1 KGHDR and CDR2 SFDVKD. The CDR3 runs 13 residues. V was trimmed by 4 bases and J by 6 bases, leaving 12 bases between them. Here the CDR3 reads CATSDGREIEQYF. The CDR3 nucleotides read TGTGCCACCAGTGACGGAAGGGAAATCGAGCAGTACTTC.

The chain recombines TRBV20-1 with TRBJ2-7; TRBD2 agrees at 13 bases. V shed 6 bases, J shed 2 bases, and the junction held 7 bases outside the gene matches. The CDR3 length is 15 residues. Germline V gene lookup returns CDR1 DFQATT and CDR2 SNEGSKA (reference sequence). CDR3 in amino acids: CSARMGLAGPYEQYF. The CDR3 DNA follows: TGCAGTGCCAGGATGGGACTAGCGGGGCCCTACGAGCAGTACTTC.